A single sample gave rise to the 11 T cell receptor beta chains below, sequenced in a study of blood T cell repertoires in COVID-19. Method: immunoSEQ multiplex PCR; TCRdb's copy keeps in-frame clones and lacks some. The table includes over 350,000 clones, 88% detected once. The specimen was PBMCs or T cells enriched from blood (not recorded which). The source is a woman between 18 and 29 years old who had recovered from COVID-19.

J is TRBJ2-3 and V is TRBV3-1 (or the pseudogene TRBV3-2); 8 bases map to TRBD1. Germline V CDR1 and CDR2: LGHDT, YNNKEL (reference sequence). V lost 4 bases, J lost 3 bases, and 9 bases stayed unmatched. CDR3 size: 16 residues. The CDR3: CASSPGQGWGTDTQYF. The CDR3 DNA is TGTGCCAGCAGCCCCGGACAGGGTTGGGGGACAGATACGCAGTATTTT.

Of note for this clone: At one of its ends the junction is not consistent with the germline gene, which may arise from a read error. This rearrangement joins TRBV15 to TRBJ2-1; 9 nucleotides line up with TRBD1. The CDR3 covers 17 residues. Germline V gene lookup returns CDR1 LNHNV and CDR2 YYDKDF (reference sequence). The CDR3 coding sequence is TGTGCCACCAGCGGAGACAGGGGGATGGTCTTTGTCAATGAGCAGTTCTTC. Translation: CATSGDRGMVFVNEQFF.

The gene calls are TRBV29-1 and TRBJ1-1; maybe TRBD1 (5 bases). Germline lookup yields CDR1 SQVTM and CDR2 ANQGSEA. Trimming removed 2 bases at V and 2 bases at J, with 9 bases between. The CDR3 is 13 residues long. The CDR3 nucleotides are TGCAGCGTTGAATTAGGACACAACACTGAAGCTTTCTTT. Protein product: CSVELGHNTEAFF.

The CDR3 protein is CAWRNREFSPLHF. The CDR3 DNA sequence: TGTGCCTGGAGGAACAGGGAATTTTCACCCCTCCACTTT. The genes are TRBV30 and TRBJ1-6, with D possibly being TRBD1 (6 bases). Between the trimmed V and J ends, which lost 3 bases and 9 bases, there was a span of 12 bases. The CDR3 is 13 residues long. Germline CDR1 is GTSNPN and CDR2 is SVGIG (reference sequence).

The chain combines TRBV4-2 with TRBJ2-5, with 12 bases lining up with TRBD2. J lost 5 bases, V lost 0 bases, and 1 base had no gene match. In germline, CDR1 is LGHNA, CDR2 YNFKEQ. CDR3 length: 15 amino acids. CDR3 protein: CASSQDGLAGETQYF. CDR3 nucleotide sequence: TGTGCCAGCAGCCAAGATGGACTAGCGGGGGAGACCCAGTACTTC.

This chain connects TRBV20-1 to TRBJ1-5; D gene unclear. This CDR3 has 14 residues. The germline V gene encodes CDR1 DFQATT and CDR2 SNEGSKA (reference sequence). Trimming shortened V by 3 bases and J by 4 bases, and 13 bases separated the two germline ends. The CDR3 protein is CSASLAGSNQPQHF. CDR3 nucleotide sequence: TGCAGTGCTAGTCTGGCAGGCAGTAATCAGCCCCAGCATTTT.

This chain uses TRBV19 with TRBJ1-6; 12 positions agree with TRBD1. Germline CDR1 reads LNHDA; CDR2 reads SQIVND (reference sequence). Unmatched junction bases numbered 3, after V lost 0 bases and J lost 9 bases. The CDR3 has 16 residues. The CDR3 loop is CASSIEGQGASSPLHF. For the CDR3, the DNA is TGTGCCAGTAGTATAGAGGGACAGGGGGCGAGTTCACCCCTCCACTTT.

The chain is built from TRBV6-5 and TRBJ2-2, with D hard to call. The V and J ends lost 5 bases and 7 bases respectively, with 11 bases between them. The CDR3 loop spans 13 amino acids. Germline V CDR1 and CDR2: MNHEY, SVGAGI. The CDR3, as DNA: TGTGCCAGCAGTCCACTCGACTTCGGGGAGCTGTTTTTT. Translating it yields CASSPLDFGELFF.

The chain uses TRBV7-8 and TRBJ2-1, with 15 bases matching TRBD2. The CDR3 is 16 amino acids. Trimming cost V 3 bases and J 7 bases; bases outside gene matches: 4. CDR1 is SGHVS, CDR2 FQNEAQ, per germline. As DNA, the CDR3 is TGTGCCAGCAGCTTGGGACTAGCGGGGGGCACAAATGAGCAGTTCTTC. Translated, it gives CASSLGLAGGTNEQFF.

The rearrangement joins TRBV12-3 or TRBV12-4 to TRBJ1-2; TRBD1 aligns across 7 bases. The CDR3 runs to 13 residues. The trim removed 6 bases at V and 4 bases at J, leaving 5 bases unmatched. DNA for the CDR3: TGTGCCAGCAGAAAACAGGGGAGCTATGGCTACACCTTC. Residues: CASRKQGSYGYTF.

The chain is built from TRBV25-1 and TRBJ1-6, with D maybe TRBD1 (6 bases). This CDR3 has 15 amino acids. Trimming took off 0 bases at V and 7 bases at J, with 10 bases between the two ends. Germline V gene lookup returns CDR1 MGHDK and CDR2 SYGVNS. The DNA of the CDR3 is TGTGCCAGCAGTGAATATCAGGGGCCGAATTCACCCCTCCACTTT. Its translation: CASSEYQGPNSPLHF.